The 16 T cell receptor beta chains presented below share a single source sample, sequenced in a study of a mutant IDH1 vaccine in newly diagnosed glioma. Noted time point: week 5, during vaccination. The content of each vaccine dose was 300 ug of mutant IDH1 20-mer peptide, and topical imiquimod accompanied it. The antigens these receptors bind are not known. Clones were sequenced by immunoSEQ multiplex PCR, and TCRdb holds only the in-frame ones, with some missing. The sample includes 75,000 to 85,000 clones, 75% to 95% of them seen just once. This specimen consisted of PBMCs, obtained from a glioma patient whose treatment included an IDH1 peptide vaccine. The receptors shown here come from a woman between 45 and 65 years old with glioma.

V is TRBV28 and J is TRBJ1-3, with 7 bases identical to TRBD1. The CDR3 length is 15 residues. The J segment lost 3 bases and the V segment lost 6 bases, leaving 8 bases of the junction unmatched. Germline lookup yields CDR1 MDHEN and CDR2 SYDVKM. The CDR3 nucleotides are TGTGCCAGCAGGCCGGCAGGGGGATATGGAAACACCATATATTTT. Its protein product is CASRPAGGYGNTIYF.

This CDR3 reads CASSPQGSLSYEQYF. The CDR3 nucleotides are TGTGCCAGTAGCCCCCAGGGATCCCTCTCCTACGAGCAGTACTTC. The chain employs TRBV19 and TRBJ2-7, with a tentative D call TRBD1 (5 bases). CDR1 LNHDA and CDR2 SQIVND come from the germline V gene (reference sequence). The CDR3 has 15 residues. The V and J ends lost 6 bases and 0 bases respectively, with 15 bases between them.

Points on this clone: Other DNA sequences from this sample encode an identical CDR3 as well. The rearrangement uses TRBV19 and TRBJ1-1, with a tentative D call TRBD1 (5 bases). This CDR3 is 14 amino acids long. The V and J ends lost 1 base and 4 bases respectively, with 10 bases between them. Germline CDR1 is LNHDA and CDR2 is SQIVND (reference sequence). CDR3 protein: CASSIGGGFTEAFF. DNA for the CDR3: TGTGCCAGTAGTATAGGCGGGGGGTTCACTGAAGCTTTCTTT.

The rearrangement joins TRBV7-8 to TRBJ1-3; perhaps TRBD1 as D (6 bases). Per the germline V gene, CDR1 is SGHVS and CDR2 is FQNEAQ. The CDR3 consists of 18 residues. Trimming cost V 0 bases and J 9 bases, with 24 bases left between them. CDR3 amino acids: CASSLAPSGRGGVGTIYF. In nucleotides, the CDR3 is TGTGCCAGCAGCTTAGCACCCTCGGGCAGGGGTGGCGTCGGCACCATATATTTT.

The chain recombines TRBV5-8 with TRBJ1-5; TRBD1 aligns across 7 bases. The junction had 9 bases not matched to a gene; V was cut back by 4 bases and J by 5 bases. The length of the CDR3 is 15 residues. Germline values: CDR1 SGHTS, CDR2 YDEGEE. CDR3 coding DNA: TGTGCCAGCAGCATCGTAACAGGGGTTTATCAGCCCCAGCATTTT. The encoded protein is CASSIVTGVYQPQHF. Combining the CDR3 with reference TRBV5-8 and TRBJ1-5 gives the whole variable domain EAGVTQSPTHLIKTRGQQATLRCSPISGHTSVYWYQQALGLGLQFLLWYDEGEERNRGNFPPRFSGRQFPNYSSELNVNALELEDSALYLCASSIVTGVYQPQHFGDGTRLSIL.

The genes are TRBV5-5 and TRBJ2-7; 9 bases line up with TRBD2. The germline V gene encodes CDR1 SGHKS and CDR2 YYEKEE (reference sequence). The CDR3 loop spans 13 amino acids. V shed 5 bases, J shed 3 bases, and the junction held 3 bases outside the gene matches. This CDR3 is CASRSSGSYEQYF. Here the CDR3 DNA reads TGTGCCAGCAGAAGTAGCGGGAGCTACGAGCAGTACTTC.

The rearrangement joins TRBV28 to TRBJ2-1, with 13 bases fitting TRBD2. From germline, CDR1 is MDHEN and CDR2 SYDVKM. J lost 0 bases, V lost 7 bases, and 6 bases had no gene match. The CDR3 length is 17 residues. CDR3 sequence reads: CASTQGLAGLSYNEQFF. The DNA for the CDR3 is TGTGCCAGCACCCAGGGACTAGCGGGACTCTCCTACAATGAGCAGTTCTTC.

The gene calls are TRBV10-1 and TRBJ2-1; 8 positions agree with TRBD2. Germline CDR1 is WNHNN and CDR2 is SYGVQD (reference sequence). The length of the CDR3 is 15 residues. The ends lost 5 bases at V and 1 base at J; junction bases unmatched: 4. The CDR3 region has the DNA TGCGCCAGCAGTCTTTCTAGCGGGTCCTACAATGAGCAGTTCTTC. This sequence encodes CASSLSSGSYNEQFF.

This chain links TRBV7-3 with TRBJ2-3; D could derive from TRBD1 or TRBD2 (5 bases each). CDR1 and CDR2 (germline): SGHTA, FQGTGA. The CDR3 is 17 amino acids. V was clipped by 0 bases and J by 2 bases, with 15 bases between them. The CDR3 DNA reads as TGTGCCAGCAGCTTAACGGGGGAGAGAGCCTCCACAGATACGCAGTATTTT. It translates to CASSLTGERASTDTQYF.

The chain uses TRBV6-5 and TRBJ2-5; possible D gene TRBD1, 6 bases. The CDR3 spans 12 residues. The V gene's germline CDR1 is MNHEY and CDR2 SVGAGI. Deletions cut 10 bases from V and 4 bases from J, with 13 bases between. The CDR3 DNA is TGTGCCACCACAGGGTTCGGAGAGACCCAGTACTTC. It codes for CATTGFGETQYF.

This clone was detected only a few times. The V call is TRBV4-2, the J call TRBJ1-1, with TRBD1 as a possible D gene (5 bases). The germline gives CDR1 LGHNA, CDR2 YNFKEQ. This CDR3 comprises 15 residues. Trimming pared 6 bases from V and 1 base from J, leaving 15 bases between. CDR3 DNA sequence: TGTGCCAGCAGGACGGTGGGGCAGCCGAACACTGAAGCTTTCTTT. Its translation: CASRTVGQPNTEAFF.

This chain connects TRBV27 to TRBJ1-5; perhaps TRBD1 as D (6 bases). Per the germline V gene, CDR1 is MNHEY and CDR2 is SMNVEV (reference sequence). The CDR3 has 18 residues. V was shortened by 5 bases and J by 0 bases, with 20 bases between the two germline ends. Here the CDR3 reads CASSAISTGWNSNQPQHF. As DNA, the CDR3 is TGTGCCAGCAGTGCGATTTCGACAGGTTGGAATAGCAATCAGCCCCAGCATTTT.

V is TRBV10-1 and J is TRBJ2-3, with 13 bases identical to TRBD2. V trimming: 5 bases; J trimming: 8 bases; junction bases outside the gene matches: 1. The CDR3 has 13 residues. CDR1 and CDR2 (germline): WNHNN, SYGVQD (reference sequence). The chain's CDR3 is CASSRLAGGTQYF. The CDR3 DNA reads as TGCGCCAGCAGTAGACTAGCGGGAGGTACGCAGTATTTT.

The chain links TRBV7-9 to TRBJ2-7; a weak D match, TRBD2 (7 bases). V lost 0 bases to trimming and J lost 4 bases, with 16 bases between them. The CDR3 extends over 16 amino acids. Per the germline V gene, CDR1 is SEHNR and CDR2 is FQNEAQ (reference sequence). DNA for the CDR3: TGTGCCAGCAGCTTAGCGGGGAGGGGGGAGGATTACGAGCAGTACTTC. Residues: CASSLAGRGEDYEQYF.

This chain joins TRBV5-1 and TRBJ2-1, with 7 bases matching TRBD1. CDR3 length: 14 residues. Per the germline V gene, CDR1 is SGHRS and CDR2 is YFSETQ. Trimming removed 3 bases from V and 6 bases from J; junction bases left unmatched: 6. CDR3 protein: CASSSPTGTNEQFF. CDR3 sequence (DNA): TGCGCCAGCAGCTCCCCGACAGGGACCAATGAGCAGTTCTTC. The whole variable domain, filled in from reference TRBV5-1 and TRBJ2-1, reads KAGVTQTPRYLIKTRGQQVTLSCSPISGHRSVSWYQQTPGQGLQFLFEYFSETQRNKGNFPGRFSGRQFSNSRSEMNVSTLELGDSALYLCASSSPTGTNEQFFGPGTRLTVL.

V is TRBV28 and J is TRBJ2-7; 12 positions match TRBD2. This CDR3 is 14 amino acids long. V lost 6 bases, J lost 2 bases, and 2 bases stayed unmatched. In germline, CDR1 is MDHEN, CDR2 SYDVKM. The CDR3 here is CASSRLAGAYEQYF. Written as DNA, the CDR3 is TGTGCCAGCAGCAGACTAGCGGGAGCCTACGAGCAGTACTTC.